The 8 T cell receptor beta chains presented below share a single source sample, sequenced in a study of blood T cell repertoires in COVID-19. Sequencing used immunoSEQ multiplex PCR; TCRdb keeps in-frame clones, though not all of them. The repertoire holds 95,000 to 130,000 clones, with roughly 83% as singletons. The sequenced sample consisted of peripheral blood. These receptors originate from a man younger than 40 with acute or convalescent COVID-19.

The chain joins TRBV24-1 to TRBJ2-1; TRBD2 agrees at 9 bases. Germline CDR1 and CDR2: KGHDR and SFDVKD. This CDR3 is built from 16 residues. After removal of 4 bases from V and 4 bases from J, the junction contained 7 bases not matched to a gene. The CDR3 loop is CATSESSGGRYNEQFF. The CDR3 coding sequence is TGTGCCACCAGTGAATCCAGCGGGGGGAGATACAATGAGCAGTTCTTC.

A note on this clone: Germline is not matched at one junction end, which may reflect a read error. The chain recombines TRBV19 with TRBJ1-2, with D possibly matching TRBD1 (6 bases). The CDR3 spans 14 residues. CDR1 is LNHDA, CDR2 SQIVND, per germline (reference sequence). The CDR3 coding sequence is TGTGCGAGTACTAGAAGCAGGGGTAACTATGGCTACACCTTC. It codes for CASTRSRGNYGYTF.

The gene calls are TRBV5-3 and TRBJ2-7, with a weak D call TRBD1 (5 bases). TRBV5-3 counts as an open reading frame of uncertain function. CDR3 length: 13 amino acids. V was clipped by 4 bases and J by 3 bases, with 11 bases between them. The DNA of the CDR3 is TGTGCCAGAAGCGCCCCTCAGGGCTACGAGCAGTACTTC. Encoded protein: CARSAPQGYEQYF.

The chain is built from TRBV18 and TRBJ2-7; D is possibly TRBD1 (6 bases). This CDR3 contains 13 residues. From germline, CDR1 is KGHSH and CDR2 LQKENI. V dropped 3 bases and J dropped 6 bases, with 12 bases sitting between them. CDR3 region: CASSPNREGEQYV. CDR3 in DNA: TGTGCCAGCTCACCGAACAGGGAAGGCGAGCAGTACGTC.

The chain carries TRBV7-9 and TRBJ1-4; maybe TRBD1 (5 bases). CDR1 and CDR2 (germline): SEHNR, FQNEAQ (reference sequence). Deletions cut 8 bases from V and 8 bases from J, with 12 bases between. This CDR3 has 12 amino acids. In DNA, the CDR3 is TGTGCCAGCGGGGGGAGTTGGGAAAAACTGTTTTTT. Translation gives CASGGSWEKLFF.

V and J are TRBV5-8 and TRBJ2-3, with 12 positions matching TRBD1. Germline CDR1 and CDR2: SGHTS and YDEGEE. The CDR3 is made up of 18 amino acids. J lost 1 base, V lost 4 bases, and 10 bases had no gene match. Written as DNA, the CDR3 is TGTGCCAGCAGCCTCGGGACAGGGGGCTTGAGTCGCACAGATACGCAGTATTTT. Protein product: CASSLGTGGLSRTDTQYF.

The V call is TRBV5-4, the J call TRBJ1-2, with D possibly TRBD1 on 5 matching bases. The CDR3 spans 15 residues. The germline V gene has CDR1 SGHNT and CDR2 YYREEE (reference sequence). The V end lost 4 bases, the J end lost 1 base, and 14 bases lay between the germline ends. The CDR3 is CASSPPDKVNYGYTF. The CDR3 DNA follows: TGTGCCAGCAGCCCCCCGGACAAGGTTAACTATGGCTACACCTTC.

Remarks on this clone: Other nucleotide sequences from this sample produce the same CDR3. The genes are TRBV18 and TRBJ2-2, with 7 nucleotides matching TRBD2. There are 16 residues in the CDR3. V shed 1 base and J 3 bases; nucleotides not matched to a gene: 5. Germline V lookup: CDR1 KGHSH, CDR2 LQKENI. CDR3 sequence: CASSPRGGSDTGELFF. CDR3 coding DNA: TGTGCCAGCTCACCACGGGGAGGGTCGGACACCGGGGAGCTGTTTTTT.